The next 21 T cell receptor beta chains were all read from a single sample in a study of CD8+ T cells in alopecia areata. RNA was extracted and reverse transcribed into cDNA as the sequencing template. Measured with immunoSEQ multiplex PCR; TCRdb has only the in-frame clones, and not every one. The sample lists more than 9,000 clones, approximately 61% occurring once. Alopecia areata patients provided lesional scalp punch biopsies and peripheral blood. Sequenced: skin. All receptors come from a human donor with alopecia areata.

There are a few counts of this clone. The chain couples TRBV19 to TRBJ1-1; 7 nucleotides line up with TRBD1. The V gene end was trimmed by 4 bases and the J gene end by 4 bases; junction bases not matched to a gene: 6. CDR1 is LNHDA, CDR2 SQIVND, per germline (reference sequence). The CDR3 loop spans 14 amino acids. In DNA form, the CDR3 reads TGTGCCAGTAGTACCGACAGGGAGGTCACTGAAGCTTTCTTT. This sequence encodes CASSTDREVTEAFF.

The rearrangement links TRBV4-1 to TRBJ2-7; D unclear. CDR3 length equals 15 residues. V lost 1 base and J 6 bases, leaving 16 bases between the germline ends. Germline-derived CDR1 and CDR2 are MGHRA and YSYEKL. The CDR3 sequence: CASSQASRGFSEQYF. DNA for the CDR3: TGCGCCAGCAGCCAAGCTAGTCGAGGCTTCTCCGAGCAGTACTTC.

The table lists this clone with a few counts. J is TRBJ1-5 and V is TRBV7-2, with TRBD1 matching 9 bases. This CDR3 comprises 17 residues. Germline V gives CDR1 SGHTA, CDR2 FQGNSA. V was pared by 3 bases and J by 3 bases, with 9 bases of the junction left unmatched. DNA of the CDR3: TGTGCCAGCAGCTTTGGGACAGGGAATATCGTCAATCAGCCCCAGCATTTT. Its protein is CASSFGTGNIVNQPQHF.

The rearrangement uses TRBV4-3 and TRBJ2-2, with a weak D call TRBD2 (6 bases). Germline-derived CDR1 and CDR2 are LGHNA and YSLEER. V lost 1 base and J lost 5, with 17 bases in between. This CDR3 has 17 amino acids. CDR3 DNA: TGCGCCAGCAGCCAAGGAGCACGGAGAGGAGGGACCGGGGAGCTGTTTTTT. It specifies CASSQGARRGGTGELFF.

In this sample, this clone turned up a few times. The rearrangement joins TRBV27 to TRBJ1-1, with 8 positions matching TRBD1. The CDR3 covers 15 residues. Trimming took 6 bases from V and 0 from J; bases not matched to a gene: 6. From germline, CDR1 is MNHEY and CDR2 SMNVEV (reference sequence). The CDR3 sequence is CASRYRGMMNTEAFF. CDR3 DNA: TGTGCCAGCAGATACAGGGGGATGATGAACACTGAAGCTTTCTTT.

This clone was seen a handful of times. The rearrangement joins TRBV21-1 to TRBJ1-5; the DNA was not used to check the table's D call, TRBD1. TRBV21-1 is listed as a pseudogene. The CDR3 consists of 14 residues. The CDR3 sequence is CASRTGFSNQPQHF. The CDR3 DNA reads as TGTGCCAGCAGAACAGGGTTTAGCAATCAGCCCCAGCATTTT.

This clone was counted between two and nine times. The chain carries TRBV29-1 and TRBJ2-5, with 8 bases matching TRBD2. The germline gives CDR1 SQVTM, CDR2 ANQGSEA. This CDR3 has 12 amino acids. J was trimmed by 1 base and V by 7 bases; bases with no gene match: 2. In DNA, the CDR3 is TGCAGCGGCCGGGAGGGCCAAGAGACCCAGTACTTC. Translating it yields CSGREGQETQYF.

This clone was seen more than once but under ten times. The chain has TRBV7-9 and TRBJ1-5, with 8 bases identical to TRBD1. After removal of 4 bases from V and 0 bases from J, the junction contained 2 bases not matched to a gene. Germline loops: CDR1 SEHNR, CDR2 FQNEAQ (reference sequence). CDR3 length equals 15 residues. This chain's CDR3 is CASSSGGYSNQPQHF. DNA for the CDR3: TGTGCCAGCAGCTCAGGGGGCTATAGCAATCAGCCCCAGCATTTT.

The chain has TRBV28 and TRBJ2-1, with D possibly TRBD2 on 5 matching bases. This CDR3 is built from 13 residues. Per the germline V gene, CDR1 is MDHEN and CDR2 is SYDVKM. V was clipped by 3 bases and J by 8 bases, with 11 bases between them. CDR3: CASSLLDSDEQFF. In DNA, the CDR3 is TGTGCCAGCAGTTTGCTGGACTCGGATGAGCAGTTCTTC.

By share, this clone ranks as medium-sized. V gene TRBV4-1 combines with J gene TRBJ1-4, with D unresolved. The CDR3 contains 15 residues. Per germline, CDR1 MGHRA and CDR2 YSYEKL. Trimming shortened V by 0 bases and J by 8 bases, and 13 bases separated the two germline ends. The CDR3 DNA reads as TGCGCCAGCAGCCAAGATACGGGGTCGTGGGAAAAACTGTTTTTT. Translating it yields CASSQDTGSWEKLFF.

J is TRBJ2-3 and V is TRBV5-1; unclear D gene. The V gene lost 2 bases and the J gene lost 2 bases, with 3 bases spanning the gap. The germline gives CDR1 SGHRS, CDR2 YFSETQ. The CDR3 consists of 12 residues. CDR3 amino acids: CASSFNTDTQYF. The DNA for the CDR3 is TGCGCCAGCAGCTTCAACACAGATACGCAGTATTTT.

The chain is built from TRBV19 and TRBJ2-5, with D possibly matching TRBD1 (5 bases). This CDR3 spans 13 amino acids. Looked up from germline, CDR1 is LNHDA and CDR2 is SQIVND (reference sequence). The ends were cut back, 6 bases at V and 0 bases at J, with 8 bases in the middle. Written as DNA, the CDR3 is TGTGCCAGTAGCAGGGCGTACCAAGAGACCCAGTACTTC. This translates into CASSRAYQETQYF.

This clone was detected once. CDR3 protein: CASSETSGSPNEQFF. The CDR3 coding sequence is TGTGCCAGCAGTGAGACTAGCGGGAGTCCCAATGAGCAGTTCTTC. The V gene is TRBV2, the J gene TRBJ2-1; 12 bases fit TRBD2. V lost 3 bases to trimming and J lost 6 bases; unmatched junction nucleotides: 3. There are 15 residues in the CDR3. Germline loops: CDR1 SNHLY, CDR2 FYNNEI.

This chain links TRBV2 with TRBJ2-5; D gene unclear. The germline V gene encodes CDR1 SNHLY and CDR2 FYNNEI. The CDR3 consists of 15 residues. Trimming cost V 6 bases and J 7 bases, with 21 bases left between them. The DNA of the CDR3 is TGTGCCAGCAGCCAACGGCCTCACCGGTTGGGGACCCAGTACTTC. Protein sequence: CASSQRPHRLGTQYF.

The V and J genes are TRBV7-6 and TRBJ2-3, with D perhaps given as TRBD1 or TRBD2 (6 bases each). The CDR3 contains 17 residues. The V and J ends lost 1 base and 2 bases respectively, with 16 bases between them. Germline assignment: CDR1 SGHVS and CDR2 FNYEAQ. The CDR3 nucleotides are TGTGCCAGCAGCTTAGAATTAGGAGGGGACACCACAGATACGCAGTATTTT. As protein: CASSLELGGDTTDTQYF.

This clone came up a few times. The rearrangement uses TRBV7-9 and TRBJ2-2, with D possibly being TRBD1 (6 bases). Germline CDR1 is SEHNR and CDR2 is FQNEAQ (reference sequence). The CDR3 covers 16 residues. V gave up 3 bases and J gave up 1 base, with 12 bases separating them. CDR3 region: CASSFYRALNTGELFF. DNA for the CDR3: TGTGCCAGCAGCTTTTACAGGGCCCTGAACACCGGGGAGCTGTTTTTT.

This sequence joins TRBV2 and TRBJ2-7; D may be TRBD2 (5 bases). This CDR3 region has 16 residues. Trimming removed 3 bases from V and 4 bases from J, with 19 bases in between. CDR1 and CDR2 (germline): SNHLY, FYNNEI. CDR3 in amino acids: CASSDRGHGGTYEQYF. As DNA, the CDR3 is TGTGCCAGCAGTGATCGAGGGCACGGAGGAACTTACGAGCAGTACTTC.

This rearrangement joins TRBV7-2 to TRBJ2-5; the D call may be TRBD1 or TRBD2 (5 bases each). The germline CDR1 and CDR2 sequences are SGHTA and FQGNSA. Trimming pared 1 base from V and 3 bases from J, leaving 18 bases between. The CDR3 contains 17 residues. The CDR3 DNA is TGTGCCAGCAGCTTAGATCGCTTTTTGGGGGTAAAAGAGACCCAGTACTTC. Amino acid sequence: CASSLDRFLGVKETQYF.

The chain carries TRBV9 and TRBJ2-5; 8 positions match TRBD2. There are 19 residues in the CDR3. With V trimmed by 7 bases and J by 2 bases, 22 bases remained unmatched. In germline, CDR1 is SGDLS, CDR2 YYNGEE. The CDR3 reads CASVLRSGTRKLTQETQYF. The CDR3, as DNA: TGTGCCAGCGTCCTTAGATCCGGGACTAGGAAATTAACTCAAGAGACCCAGTACTTC.

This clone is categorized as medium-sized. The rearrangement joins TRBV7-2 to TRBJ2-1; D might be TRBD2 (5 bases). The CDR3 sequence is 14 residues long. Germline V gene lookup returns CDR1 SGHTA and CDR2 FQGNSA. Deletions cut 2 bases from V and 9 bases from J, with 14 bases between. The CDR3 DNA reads TGTGCCAGCAGCTTATTAACTAGGACCGTTGAGCAGTTCTTC. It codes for CASSLLTRTVEQFF.

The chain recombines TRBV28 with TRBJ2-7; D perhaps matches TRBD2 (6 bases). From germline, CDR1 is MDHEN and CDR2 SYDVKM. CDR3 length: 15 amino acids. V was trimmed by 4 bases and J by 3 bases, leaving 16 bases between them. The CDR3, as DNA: TGTGCCAGCAGTTCCCCGGACGGGAGTATCTACGAGCAGTACTTC. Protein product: CASSSPDGSIYEQYF.